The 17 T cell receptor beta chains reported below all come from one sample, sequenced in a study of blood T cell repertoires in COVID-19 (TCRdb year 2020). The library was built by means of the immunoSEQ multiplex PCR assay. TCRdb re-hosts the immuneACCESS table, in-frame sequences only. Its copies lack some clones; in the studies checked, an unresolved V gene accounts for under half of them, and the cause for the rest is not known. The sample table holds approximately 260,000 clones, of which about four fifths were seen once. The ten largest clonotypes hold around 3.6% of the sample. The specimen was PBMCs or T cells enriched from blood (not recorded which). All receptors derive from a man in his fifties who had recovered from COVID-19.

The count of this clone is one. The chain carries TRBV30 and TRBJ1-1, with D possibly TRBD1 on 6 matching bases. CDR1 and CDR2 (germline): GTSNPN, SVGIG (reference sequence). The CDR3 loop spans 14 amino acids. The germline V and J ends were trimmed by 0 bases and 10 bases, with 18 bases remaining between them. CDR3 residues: CAWSVLGRGRGAFF. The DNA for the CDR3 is TGTGCCTGGAGTGTACTGGGTAGGGGCAGGGGAGCTTTCTTT.

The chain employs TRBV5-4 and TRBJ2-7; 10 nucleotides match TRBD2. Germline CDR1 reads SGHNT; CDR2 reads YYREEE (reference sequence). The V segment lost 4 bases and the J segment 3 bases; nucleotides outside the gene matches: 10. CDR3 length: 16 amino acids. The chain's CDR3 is CASSPGLAGVLYEQYF. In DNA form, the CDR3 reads TGTGCCAGCAGCCCCGGGCTAGCGGGGGTCCTCTACGAGCAGTACTTC.

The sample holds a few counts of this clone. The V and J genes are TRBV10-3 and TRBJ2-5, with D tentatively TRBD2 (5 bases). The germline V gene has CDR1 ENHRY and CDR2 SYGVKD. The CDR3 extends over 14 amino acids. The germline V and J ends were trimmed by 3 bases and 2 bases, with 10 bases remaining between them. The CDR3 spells CAISEAPGQETQYF. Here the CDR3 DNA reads TGTGCCATCAGTGAAGCGCCGGGGCAAGAGACCCAGTACTTC.

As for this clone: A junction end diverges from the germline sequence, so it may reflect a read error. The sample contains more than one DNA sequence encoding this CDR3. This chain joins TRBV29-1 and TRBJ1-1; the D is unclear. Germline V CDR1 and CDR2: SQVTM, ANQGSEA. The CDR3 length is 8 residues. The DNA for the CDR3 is TGCAGCGTCACTGGAGCTTTCTTT. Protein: CSVTGAFF.

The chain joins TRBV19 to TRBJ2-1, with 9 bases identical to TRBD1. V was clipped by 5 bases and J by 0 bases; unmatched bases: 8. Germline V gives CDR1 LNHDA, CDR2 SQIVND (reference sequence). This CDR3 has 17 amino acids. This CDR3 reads CASSFIGTGSSYNEQFF. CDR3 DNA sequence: TGTGCCAGTAGTTTCATCGGGACAGGGAGCTCCTACAATGAGCAGTTCTTC.

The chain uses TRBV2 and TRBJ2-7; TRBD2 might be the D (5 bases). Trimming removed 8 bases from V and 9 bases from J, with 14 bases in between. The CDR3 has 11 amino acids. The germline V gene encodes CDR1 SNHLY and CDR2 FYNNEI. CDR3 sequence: CASQKVRVQYF. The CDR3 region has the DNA TGTGCCAGCCAGAAGGTGCGGGTGCAGTACTTC. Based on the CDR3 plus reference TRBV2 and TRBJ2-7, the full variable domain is EPEVTQTPSHQVTQMGQEVILRCVPISNHLYFYWYRQILGQKVEFLVSFYNNEISEKSEIFDDQFSVERPDGSNFTLKIRSTKLEDSAMYFCASQKVRVQYFGPGTRLTVT.

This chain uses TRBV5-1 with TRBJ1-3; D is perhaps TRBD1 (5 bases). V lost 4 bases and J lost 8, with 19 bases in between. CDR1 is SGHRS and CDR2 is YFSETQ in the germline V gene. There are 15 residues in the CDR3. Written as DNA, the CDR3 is TGCGCCAGCAGCCATCAACAGGCCCCGGGGGACACCATATATTTT. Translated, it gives CASSHQQAPGDTIYF.

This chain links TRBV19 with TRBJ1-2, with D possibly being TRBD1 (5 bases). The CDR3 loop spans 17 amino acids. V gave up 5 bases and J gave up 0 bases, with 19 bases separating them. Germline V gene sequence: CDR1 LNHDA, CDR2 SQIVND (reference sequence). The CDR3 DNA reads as TGTGCCAGTAGTTTATCCCACACAGGCGGAGCTAACTATGGCTACACCTTC. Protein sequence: CASSLSHTGGANYGYTF.

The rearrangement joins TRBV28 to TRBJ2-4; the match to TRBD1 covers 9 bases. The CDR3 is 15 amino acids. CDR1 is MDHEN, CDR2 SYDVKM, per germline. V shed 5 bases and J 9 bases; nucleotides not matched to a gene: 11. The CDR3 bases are TGTGCCAGCAGTGAAAACAGGGGGCGCAGTGGCATTCAGTACTTC. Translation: CASSENRGRSGIQYF.

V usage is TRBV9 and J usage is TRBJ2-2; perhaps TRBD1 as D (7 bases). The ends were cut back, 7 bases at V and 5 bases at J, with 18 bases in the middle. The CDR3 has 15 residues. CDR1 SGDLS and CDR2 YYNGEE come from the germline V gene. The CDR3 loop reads CASSPTGAGTGELFF. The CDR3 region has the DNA TGTGCCAGCTCGCCAACAGGGGCGGGGACCGGGGAGCTGTTTTTT.

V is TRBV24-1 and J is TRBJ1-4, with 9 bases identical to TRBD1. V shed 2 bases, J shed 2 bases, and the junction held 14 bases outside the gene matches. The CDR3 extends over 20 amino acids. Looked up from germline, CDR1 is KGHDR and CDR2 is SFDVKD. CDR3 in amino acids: CATSDWGPGTGTTTNEKLFF. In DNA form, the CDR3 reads TGTGCCACCAGTGATTGGGGTCCGGGGACAGGGACAACGACTAATGAAAAACTGTTTTTT.

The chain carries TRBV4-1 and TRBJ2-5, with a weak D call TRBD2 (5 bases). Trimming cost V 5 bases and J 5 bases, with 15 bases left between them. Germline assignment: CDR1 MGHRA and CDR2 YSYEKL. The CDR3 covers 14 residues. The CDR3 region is CASSWRSSDETQYF. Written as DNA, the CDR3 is TGCGCCAGCAGCTGGAGGTCGAGCGACGAGACCCAGTACTTC.

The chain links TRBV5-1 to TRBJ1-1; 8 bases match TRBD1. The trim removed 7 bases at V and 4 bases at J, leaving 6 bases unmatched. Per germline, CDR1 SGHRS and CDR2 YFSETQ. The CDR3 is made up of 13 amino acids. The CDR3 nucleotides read TGCGCCAGCGGGCCAGGGGGCGGCACTGAAGCTTTCTTT. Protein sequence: CASGPGGGTEAFF.

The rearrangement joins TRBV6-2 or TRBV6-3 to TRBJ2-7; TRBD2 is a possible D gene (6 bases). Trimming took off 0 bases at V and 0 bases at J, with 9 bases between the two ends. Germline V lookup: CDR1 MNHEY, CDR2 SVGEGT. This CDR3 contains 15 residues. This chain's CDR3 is CASSYSSGYSYEQYF. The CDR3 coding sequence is TGTGCCAGCAGTTACTCGAGCGGGTACTCCTACGAGCAGTACTTC.

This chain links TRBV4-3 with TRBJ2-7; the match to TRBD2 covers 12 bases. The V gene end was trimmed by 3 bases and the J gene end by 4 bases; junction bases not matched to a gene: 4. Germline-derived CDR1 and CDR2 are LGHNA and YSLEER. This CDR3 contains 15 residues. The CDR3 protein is CASSQSGTSGYEQYF. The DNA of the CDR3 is TGCGCCAGCAGCCAGTCCGGGACTAGCGGGTACGAGCAGTACTTC.

The CDR3 loop is CASSLRTGVGNTIYF. DNA for the CDR3: TGTGCCAGCAGCCTACGGACAGGGGTCGGAAACACCATATATTTT. The V and J genes are TRBV3-1 (or the pseudogene TRBV3-2) and TRBJ1-3; 9 bases agree with TRBD1. With 4 bases clipped from V and 4 bases from J, the junction kept 5 bases outside the gene matches. Germline V gene data show CDR1 as LGHDT and CDR2 as YNNKEL (reference sequence). The CDR3 is 15 amino acids.

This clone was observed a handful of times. The CDR3 sequence is CARNRDHGDTGELFF. CDR3 bases: TGTGCCAGAAACCGGGATCACGGGGACACCGGGGAGCTGTTTTTT. This chain links TRBV28 with TRBJ2-2; D is perhaps TRBD2 (5 bases). CDR1 and CDR2 from the germline V gene are MDHEN and SYDVKM. Trimming took 9 bases from V and 3 from J, leaving 17 bases between them. This CDR3 spans 15 amino acids. Variable domain in full (rest from reference TRBV28 and TRBJ2-2): DVKVTQSSRYLVKRTGEKVFLECVQDMDHENMFWYRQDPGLGLRLIYFSYDVKMKEKGDIPEGYSVSREKKERFSLILESASTNQTSMYLCARNRDHGDTGELFFGEGSRLTVL.